The clone carrying this T cell receptor beta chain was observed at least ten times. No antigen is known for it. This sample was included in a study of T cells in Graves' hyperthyroidism and ophthalmopathy. Study information: Pretreatment peripheral blood was obtained at initial diagnosis.

TCR beta CDR3 sequences were amplified from RNA transcripts. First-round RT-PCR of the TCR CDR3 relied on the HTBI primer set. TCRdb ran MiXCR on the multiplex PCR reads and lists one entry per CDR3 protein. The table lists 500,000 to 600,000 distinct CDR3 sequences, approximately 16% of them singletons. Patients counted as stable if ophthalmopathy did not develop within 18 months. Unmatched junction bases numbered 7, after V lost 2 bases and J lost 4 bases. CDR3 length: 15 amino acids. Study-wide results and limits: The model anticipated ophthalmopathy a median around six months pre-onset.

Sequencing input: blood. The V call is TRBV12-3 or TRBV12-4, the J call TRBJ2-5, with TRBD1 matching 7 bases. This clonotype originated in a young woman with Graves' hyperthyroidism. CDR3 region: CASSLTLKGAETQYF. In nucleotides, the CDR3 is TGTGCCAGCAGTTTAACTTTAAAGGGGGCAGAGACCCAGTACTTC.